Below, 17 T cell receptor beta chains from the same sample are listed, as sequenced in a study of a mutant IDH1 vaccine in newly diagnosed glioma. Time point specified: week 11, during vaccination. Mutant IDH1 20-mer peptide, at 300 ug, made up each vaccine dose, with topical imiquimod. Sequencing was performed with immunoSEQ multiplex PCR; in TCRdb, only in-frame clones are kept and a portion is missing. The sample carries fewer than 150,000 clones, roughly 90% recorded once. These TCRs' antigens remain unknown. The sequences come from PBMCs, collected from a glioma patient whose treatment included an IDH1 peptide vaccine. The receptors shown here come from a woman aged 50 to 60 with glioma.

The CDR3 loop reads CASSVEQGVLDGYTF. The CDR3 DNA reads TGTGCCAGCAGTGTCGAACAGGGCGTTTTAGATGGCTACACCTTC. The chain carries TRBV6-1 and TRBJ1-2; D is possibly TRBD1 (6 bases). The germline CDR1 and CDR2 sequences are MNHNS and SASEGT. The CDR3 loop spans 15 amino acids. Trimming pared 4 bases from V and 6 bases from J, leaving 18 bases between.

V usage is TRBV6-6 and J usage is TRBJ1-2; D perhaps matches TRBD1 (5 bases). There are 15 residues in the CDR3. CDR1 is MNHNY, CDR2 SVGAGI, per germline (reference sequence). Deletions cut 7 bases from V and 6 bases from J, with 21 bases between. The CDR3 sequence is CASIFRNLGRDGYTF. The CDR3 DNA sequence: TGTGCCAGCATTTTTCGAAATCTGGGCAGGGATGGCTACACCTTC.

J is TRBJ1-4 and V is TRBV2; D not resolved. In germline, CDR1 is SNHLY, CDR2 FYNNEI. The CDR3 length is 15 residues. V was cut by 7 bases and J by 7 bases, with 19 bases left in between. DNA for the CDR3: TGTGCCAGCACTTCCGGGTTTCGTTTCGGTGAAAAACTGTTTTTT. This sequence encodes CASTSGFRFGEKLFF. Full variable domain (rest looked up from reference TRBV2 and TRBJ1-4): EPEVTQTPSHQVTQMGQEVILRCVPISNHLYFYWYRQILGQKVEFLVSFYNNEISEKSEIFDDQFSVERPDGSNFTLKIRSTKLEDSAMYFCASTSGFRFGEKLFFGSGTQLSVL.

The chain uses TRBV5-1 and TRBJ2-1, with 10 bases fitting TRBD1. The V and J ends lost 7 bases and 4 bases, in that order; junction bases with no gene match: 8. Germline CDR1 is SGHRS and CDR2 is YFSETQ. This CDR3 has 15 residues. Here the CDR3 DNA reads TGCGCCAGCTTCTCGGGGACAGGGGAATACAATGAGCAGTTCTTC. Its translation: CASFSGTGEYNEQFF.

The rearrangement links TRBV27 to TRBJ2-7; D perhaps matches TRBD2 (6 bases). V lost 4 bases and J 2 bases, leaving 12 bases between the germline ends. CDR1 is MNHEY and CDR2 is SMNVEV in the germline V gene (reference sequence). The CDR3 runs 14 residues. DNA for the CDR3: TGTGCCAGCAGTTCCCGGGACTCCCCCTACGAGCAGTACTTC. It is translated as CASSSRDSPYEQYF.

This sequence joins TRBV5-1 and TRBJ1-1, with D maybe TRBD1 (6 bases). CDR1 and CDR2 (germline): SGHRS, YFSETQ. The CDR3 has 15 residues. V was pared by 1 base and J by 5 bases, with 15 bases between. CDR3 in amino acids: CASSLMGGPETEAFF. DNA of the CDR3: TGCGCCAGCAGCTTGATGGGGGGCCCGGAGACTGAAGCTTTCTTT.

This chain joins TRBV7-2 and TRBJ2-5, with D tentatively TRBD2 (6 bases). The V gene lost 1 base and the J gene lost 4 bases, with 10 bases spanning the gap. The germline V gene encodes CDR1 SGHTA and CDR2 FQGNSA. This CDR3 spans 14 amino acids. CDR3 nucleotide sequence: TGTGCCAGCAGCTTAGGGCGGGGATTAGAGACCCAGTACTTC. Translating it yields CASSLGRGLETQYF. The entire variable domain, with the rest obtained from reference TRBV7-2 and TRBJ2-5, is as follows: GAGVSQSPSNKVTEKGKDVELRCDPISGHTALYWYRQSLGQGLEFLIYFQGNSAPDKSGLPSDRFSAERTGGSVSTLTIQRTQQEDSAVYLCASSLGRGLETQYFGPGTRLLVL.

V usage is TRBV15 and J usage is TRBJ1-5; TRBD1 might be the D (6 bases). V was clipped by 0 bases and J by 5 bases, with 11 bases between them. The CDR3 spans 15 residues. The germline CDR1 and CDR2 sequences are LNHNV and YYDKDF (reference sequence). The CDR3 sequence is CATSRDRGAYQPQHF. CDR3 sequence (DNA): TGTGCCACCAGCAGAGACAGGGGCGCTTATCAGCCCCAGCATTTT.

The rearrangement joins TRBV6-5 to TRBJ2-1; 8 bases agree with TRBD2. This CDR3 is built from 16 residues. Germline lookup yields CDR1 MNHEY and CDR2 SVGAGI. Trimming took 0 bases from V and 6 from J; bases not matched to a gene: 7. This CDR3 reads CASSYSSAGGPNEQFF. Here the CDR3 DNA reads TGTGCCAGCAGTTACTCATCCGCGGGAGGACCCAATGAGCAGTTCTTC.

The rearrangement uses TRBV5-1 and TRBJ2-7; 8 positions agree with TRBD1. V gave up 4 bases and J gave up 12 bases; unmatched junction bases: 6. The CDR3 runs to 11 residues. Germline V lookup: CDR1 SGHRS, CDR2 YFSETQ. CDR3: CASSLDREVYF. For the CDR3, the DNA is TGCGCCAGCAGCCTGGACAGGGAGGTGTACTTC.

This chain links TRBV6-5 with TRBJ1-3; 8 bases line up with TRBD1. This CDR3 is built from 15 residues. Trimming took 7 bases from V and 4 from J; bases not matched to a gene: 9. CDR1 is MNHEY, CDR2 SVGAGI, per germline. CDR3 protein: CASIPQGARGNTIYF. The CDR3 DNA follows: TGTGCCAGCATCCCTCAGGGGGCGAGAGGAAACACCATATATTTT.

This chain uses TRBV5-1 with TRBJ2-7; 7 nucleotides align to TRBD1. The germline V gene has CDR1 SGHRS and CDR2 YFSETQ. This CDR3 region has 15 residues. J gave up 0 bases and V 3 bases, and 6 bases lay outside the gene matches. CDR3 sequence (DNA): TGCGCCAGCAGCTCGAAGACAGGGACCTCCTACGAGCAGTACTTC. Translation: CASSSKTGTSYEQYF.

The CDR3 region has the DNA TGTGCCAGCAGCCTTGGCGCTAGCGGGAGGTCCGGGGAGCTGTTTTTT. It translates to CASSLGASGRSGELFF. The V and J genes are TRBV11-2 and TRBJ2-2; 11 positions agree with TRBD2. CDR1 and CDR2 from the germline V gene are SGHAT and FQNNGV. This CDR3 is built from 16 residues. Unmatched junction bases numbered 8, after V lost 5 bases and J lost 6 bases.

The rearrangement joins TRBV28 to TRBJ2-5, with 16 positions matching TRBD2. This CDR3 comprises 19 residues. Germline V lookup: CDR1 MDHEN, CDR2 SYDVKM. With V trimmed by 4 bases and J by 4 bases, 12 bases remained unmatched. As DNA, the CDR3 is TGTGCCAGCAGTTCTACGGGACTAGCGGGAGGGCCGGGGGGAGAGACCCAGTACTTC. Protein sequence: CASSSTGLAGGPGGETQYF.

The rearrangement uses TRBV29-1 and TRBJ2-7; D is ambiguous. Between the trimmed V and J ends, which lost 4 bases and 1 base, there was a span of 5 bases. Germline loops: CDR1 SQVTM, CDR2 ANQGSEA. CDR3 size: 11 residues. The CDR3 coding sequence is TGCAGCGTTGCCTATTCCTACGAGCAGTACTTC. Translating gives CSVAYSYEQYF.

The chain joins TRBV21-1 to TRBJ2-1. TRBV21-1 is a pseudogene segment. The CDR3 length is 16 residues. CDR3 DNA sequence: TGTGCCAGCAGCAAAGAGGGGGGACCCTCCTACAATGAGCAGTTCTTC. This sequence encodes CASSKEGGPSYNEQFF.

The chain recombines TRBV6-5 with TRBJ2-7; D ambiguous. V lost 4 bases, J lost 1 base, and 8 bases lay in between. This CDR3 is 13 amino acids long. CDR1 and CDR2 (germline): MNHEY, SVGAGI. In DNA form, the CDR3 reads TGTGCCAGCAGTTCCCTGACATCCTACGAGCAGTACTTC. It specifies CASSSLTSYEQYF.